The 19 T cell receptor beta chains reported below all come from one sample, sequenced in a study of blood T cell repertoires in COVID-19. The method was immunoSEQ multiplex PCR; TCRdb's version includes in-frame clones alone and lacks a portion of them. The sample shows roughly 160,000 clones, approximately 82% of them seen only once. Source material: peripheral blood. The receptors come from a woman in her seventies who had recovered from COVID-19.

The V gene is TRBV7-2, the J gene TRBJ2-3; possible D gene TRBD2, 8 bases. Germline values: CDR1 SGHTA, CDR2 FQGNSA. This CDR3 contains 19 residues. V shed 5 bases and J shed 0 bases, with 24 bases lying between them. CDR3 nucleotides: TGTGCCAGCAGCCCCAGGGGGGCTAGCGGGTACTATAGCACAGATACGCAGTATTTT. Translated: CASSPRGASGYYSTDTQYF.

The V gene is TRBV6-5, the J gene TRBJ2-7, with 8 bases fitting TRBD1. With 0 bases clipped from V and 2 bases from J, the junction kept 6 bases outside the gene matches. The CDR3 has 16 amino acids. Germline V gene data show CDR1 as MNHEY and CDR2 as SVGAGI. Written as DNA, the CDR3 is TGTGCCAGCAGTTACTCGCGGACAGGGTGGGCCTACGAGCAGTACTTC. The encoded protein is CASSYSRTGWAYEQYF.

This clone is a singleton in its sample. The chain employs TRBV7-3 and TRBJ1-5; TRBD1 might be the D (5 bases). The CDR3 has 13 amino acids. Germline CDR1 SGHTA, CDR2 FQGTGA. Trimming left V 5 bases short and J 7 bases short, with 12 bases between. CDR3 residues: CASSPERGQPQHF. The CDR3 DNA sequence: TGTGCCAGCAGCCCGGAGCGGGGCCAGCCCCAGCATTTT. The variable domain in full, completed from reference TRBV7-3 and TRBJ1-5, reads GAGVSQTPSNKVTEKGKYVELRCDPISGHTALYWYRQSLGQGPEFLIYFQGTGAADDSGLPNDRFFAVRPEGSVSTLKIQRTERGDSAVYLCASSPERGQPQHFGDGTRLSIL.

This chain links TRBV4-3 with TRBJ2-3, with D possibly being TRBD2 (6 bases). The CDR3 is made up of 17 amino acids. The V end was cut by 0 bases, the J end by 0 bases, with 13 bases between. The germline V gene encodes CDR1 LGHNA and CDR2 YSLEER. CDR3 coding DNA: TGCGCCAGCAGCCAAGACAGTAGCGGTCCTAGCACAGATACGCAGTATTTT. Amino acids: CASSQDSSGPSTDTQYF.

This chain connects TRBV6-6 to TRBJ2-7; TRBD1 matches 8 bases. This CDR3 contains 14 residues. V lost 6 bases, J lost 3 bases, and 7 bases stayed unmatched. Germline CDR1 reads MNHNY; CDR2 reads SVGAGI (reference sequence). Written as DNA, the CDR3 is TGTGCCAGCAGCCGCGGGACAGGAAACTACGAGCAGTACTTC. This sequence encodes CASSRGTGNYEQYF.

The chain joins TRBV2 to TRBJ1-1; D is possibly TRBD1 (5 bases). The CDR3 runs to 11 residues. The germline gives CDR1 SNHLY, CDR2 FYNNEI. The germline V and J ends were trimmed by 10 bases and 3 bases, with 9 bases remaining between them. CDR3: CAIRADTEAFF. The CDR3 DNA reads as TGTGCCATCAGGGCGGACACTGAAGCTTTCTTT.

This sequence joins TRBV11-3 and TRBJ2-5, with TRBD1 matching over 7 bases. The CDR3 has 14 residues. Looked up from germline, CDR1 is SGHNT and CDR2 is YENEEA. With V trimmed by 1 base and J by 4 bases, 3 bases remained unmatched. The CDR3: CASSLGQGRETQYF. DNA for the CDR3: TGTGCCAGCAGCTTAGGACAGGGACGAGAGACCCAGTACTTC.

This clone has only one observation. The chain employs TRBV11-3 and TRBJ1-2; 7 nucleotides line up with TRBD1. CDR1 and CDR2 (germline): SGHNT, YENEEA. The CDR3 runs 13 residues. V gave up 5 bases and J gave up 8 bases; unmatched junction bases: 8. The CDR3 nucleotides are TGTGCCAGCAGCGACAGGGACAATGGCGGCTACACCTTC. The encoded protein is CASSDRDNGGYTF.

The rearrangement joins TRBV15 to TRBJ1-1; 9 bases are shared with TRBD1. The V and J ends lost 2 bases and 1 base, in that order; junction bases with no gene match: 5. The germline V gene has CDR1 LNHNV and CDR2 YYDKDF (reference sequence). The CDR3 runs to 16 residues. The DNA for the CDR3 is TGTGCCACCAGCAGACCAAGGACAGGGGAGAACACTGAAGCTTTCTTT. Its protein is CATSRPRTGENTEAFF.

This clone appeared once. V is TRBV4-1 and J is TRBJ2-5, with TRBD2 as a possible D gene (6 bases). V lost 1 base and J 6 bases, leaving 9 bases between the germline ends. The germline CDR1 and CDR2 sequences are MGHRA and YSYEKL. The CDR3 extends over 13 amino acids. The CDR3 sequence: CASSQGDSKTQYF. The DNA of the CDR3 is TGCGCCAGCAGCCAAGGGGACTCCAAGACCCAGTACTTC.

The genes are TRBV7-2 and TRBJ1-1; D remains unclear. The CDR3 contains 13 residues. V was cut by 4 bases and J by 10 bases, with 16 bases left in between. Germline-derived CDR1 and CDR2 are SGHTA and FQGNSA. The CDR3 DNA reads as TGTGCCAGCAGCTCCTACCGTGAGGGAGGAGCTTTCTTT. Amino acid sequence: CASSSYREGGAFF.

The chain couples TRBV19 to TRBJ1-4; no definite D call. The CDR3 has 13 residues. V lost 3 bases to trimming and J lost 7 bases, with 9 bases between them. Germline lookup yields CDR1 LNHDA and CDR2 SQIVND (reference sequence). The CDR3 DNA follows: TGTGCCAGTAGTATGCGGGCAGGTGAAAAACTGTTTTTT. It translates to CASSMRAGEKLFF.

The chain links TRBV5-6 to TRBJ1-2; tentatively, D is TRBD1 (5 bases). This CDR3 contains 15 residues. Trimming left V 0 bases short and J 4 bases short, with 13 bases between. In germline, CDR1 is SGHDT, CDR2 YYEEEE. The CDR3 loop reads CASSLGGRVAYGYTF. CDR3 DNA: TGTGCCAGCAGCTTGGGGGGCCGGGTCGCCTATGGCTACACCTTC.

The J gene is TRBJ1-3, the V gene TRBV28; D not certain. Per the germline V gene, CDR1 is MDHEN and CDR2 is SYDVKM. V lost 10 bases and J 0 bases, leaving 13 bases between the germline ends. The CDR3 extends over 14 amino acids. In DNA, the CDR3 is TGTGCCACTACGAACTCACCCTCTGGAAACACCATATATTTT. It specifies CATTNSPSGNTIYF.

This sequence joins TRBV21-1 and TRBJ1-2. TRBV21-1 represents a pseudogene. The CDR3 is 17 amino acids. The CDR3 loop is CASSKGRDGPTNYGYTF. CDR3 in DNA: TGTGCCAGCAGCAAAGGGAGGGACGGGCCTACTAACTATGGCTACACCTTC.

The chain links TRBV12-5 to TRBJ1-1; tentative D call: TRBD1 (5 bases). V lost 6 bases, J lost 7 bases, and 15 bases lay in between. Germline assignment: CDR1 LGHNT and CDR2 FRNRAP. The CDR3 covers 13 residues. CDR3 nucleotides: TGTGCTAGTGGCCAATACAGGACCCTTGAAGCTTTCTTT. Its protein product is CASGQYRTLEAFF.

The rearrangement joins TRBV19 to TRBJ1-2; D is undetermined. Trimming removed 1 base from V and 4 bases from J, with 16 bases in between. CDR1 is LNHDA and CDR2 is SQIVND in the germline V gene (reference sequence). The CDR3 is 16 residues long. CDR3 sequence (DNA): TGTGCCAGTAGTATAGTGTCGGGATTGCAGGCCTATGGCTACACCTTC. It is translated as CASSIVSGLQAYGYTF.

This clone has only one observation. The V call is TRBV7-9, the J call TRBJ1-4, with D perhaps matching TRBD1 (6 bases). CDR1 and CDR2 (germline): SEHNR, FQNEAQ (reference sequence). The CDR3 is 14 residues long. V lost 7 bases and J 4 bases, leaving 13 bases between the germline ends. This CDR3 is CASKQGGGNEKLFF. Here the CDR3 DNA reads TGTGCCAGCAAACAGGGCGGGGGTAATGAAAAACTGTTTTTT.

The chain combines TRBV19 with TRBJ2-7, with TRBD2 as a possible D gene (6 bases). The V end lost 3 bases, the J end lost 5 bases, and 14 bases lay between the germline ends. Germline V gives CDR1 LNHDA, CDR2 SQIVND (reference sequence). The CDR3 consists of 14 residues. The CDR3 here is CASSIRLGADEQYF. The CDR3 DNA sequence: TGTGCCAGTAGTATCCGACTAGGCGCTGACGAGCAGTACTTC.